This T cell receptor (beta chain) comes out of a study of T cells in Graves' hyperthyroidism and ophthalmopathy. Study outcomes and limitations: Median prediction lead before ophthalmopathy onset was around 7 months with the model.

Regarding this clonotype: What it recognizes is unknown.

Disease duration under 2 months; hyperthyroidism patients were aged 18 to 65. Trimming took off 2 bases at V and 8 bases at J, with 6 bases between the two ends. CDR1 and CDR2 (germline): MNHEY, SVGAGI. CDR3 size: 12 residues. Amplification targeted TCR beta CDR3 regions from RNA transcripts. The primer set for the first-round RT-PCR of the TCR CDR3 was HTBI. One entry per CDR3 protein results from TCRdb running MiXCR on the multiplex PCR reads. The repertoire holds 550,000 to 800,000 distinct CDR3 sequences, with over 15% as singletons. The rearrangement joins TRBV6-5 to TRBJ2-2; D may be TRBD2 (6 bases). This clonotype originated in a man in his late teens or twenties with Graves' hyperthyroidism. Sequencing was performed on blood. This CDR3 is CASSYRGGELFF. In nucleotides, the CDR3 is TGTGCCAGCAGTTACCGGGGGGGGGAGCTGTTTTTT.